This TCR beta chain is drawn from a study of early T cells in non-severe SARS-CoV-2 infection. The length of the CDR3 is 14 residues. Unmatched junction bases numbered 12, after V lost 6 bases and J lost 7 bases. Per the germline V gene, CDR1 is DFQATT and CDR2 is SNEGSKA (reference sequence). TCRdb redid the calling of the 5' RACE reads with MiXCR, one entry per CDR3 protein. The data contain tens of thousands of distinct CDR3 sequences, 14% of them singletons. The sequencing sample was made of whole blood. The source is an adult who was a healthcare worker with PCR-confirmed SARS-CoV-2 infection or an uninfected control (not recorded which). The chain links TRBV20-1 to TRBJ2-7; 10 nucleotides line up with TRBD1. The CDR3 nucleotides read TGCAGTGCGCACCGGGACAGGGGTAGTTGGGAGCAGTACTTC. As protein: CSAHRDRGSWEQYF.